This record concerns one T cell receptor beta chain sequence. Its cognate antigen is unknown. Unique molecular identifier tags were affixed to discrete cDNA molecules. MiXCR, run by TCRdb on the 5' RACE reads, gives a single entry per CDR3 protein. This repertoire shows tens of thousands of distinct CDR3 sequences, approximately 6.3% found once; its top ten account for less than 3%. The germline gives CDR1 SGHRS, CDR2 YFSETQ. The CDR3 covers 11 residues. The V end lost 5 bases, the J end lost 5 bases, and 6 bases lay between the germline ends. The data are from a study of early T cells in non-severe SARS-CoV-2 infection. At the level of the study: Sequencing of bulk RNA from unsorted whole blood was done, without chain pairing.

General study points: VDJdb matches were skewed toward anti-spike CD8 T cell responses.

The chain couples TRBV5-1 to TRBJ2-3; no clear D. Sequenced: whole blood. The receptor was derived from an adult who was a healthcare worker with PCR-confirmed SARS-CoV-2 infection or an uninfected control (not recorded which). The CDR3 here is CASRNRDTQYF. DNA for the CDR3: TGCGCCAGCAGAAACCGAGATACGCAGTATTTT.